This T cell receptor beta chain was retrieved from a study of cytomegalovirus exposure and HLA in healthy donors. Study-level findings and limits: As a later analysis showed, several of the most significant clusters appeared to be linked to common viral pathogens. Association of a missense DCLRE1C variant with TCR beta V- and J-gene trimming was reported in a later analysis. A later examination showed that TCR association rates differed by HLA locus, with DRB1 most and HLA-C fewest.

60 Vbeta and 13 Jbeta primers were used in PCR. TCRdb's copy holds only in-frame clones and misses some; the assay was immunoSEQ multiplex PCR. The sample lists about 70,000 clones, roughly 85% occurring once. Of note for this clone: Its antigen is unknown.

Germline loops: CDR1 SNHLY, CDR2 FYNNEI. The CDR3 has 16 residues. The ends lost 4 bases at V and 2 bases at J; junction bases unmatched: 7. This rearrangement joins TRBV2 to TRBJ2-2; 7 bases fit TRBD1. This sequence originates from a woman in her twenties or thirties in good health and CMV-seronegative. Material: PBMCs. The CDR3 protein is CASSVRTGDNTGELFF. The CDR3 DNA is TGTGCCAGCAGTGTCCGGACAGGCGACAACACCGGGGAGCTGTTTTTT.